This T cell receptor (beta chain) is drawn from a study of persistence of HIV-infected CD4 T cells. For the study at large: The sample holds CD4+ T cells responsive to CMV or HIV-1 Gag. Median time on suppressive ART was over seven years.

In regard to this clone: The antigen is undetermined.

Overlapping HIV-1 Gag 15-mer peptides at approximately 0.96 ug per peptide per mL were used. Sorted nonresponding memory CD4+ T cells were CD40L-negative, CD69-negative, CD45RO-high. CDR1 is SNHLY, CDR2 FYNNEI, per germline. The V gene lost 7 bases and the J gene lost 6 bases, with 11 bases spanning the gap. This CDR3 is 12 amino acids long. General study results and limits: CMV- and Gag-responding cells had lower TCRbeta richness than CD3/CD28-responding cells. Degenerate expanded CDR3beta sequences were enriched among CMV- and Gag-responding cells.

The libraries were made with immunoSEQ version 4 in survey mode. The table came from immunoSEQ multiplex PCR; TCRdb's copy has only in-frame clones and leaves some out. The table shows some 40,000 clones, with about 83% occurring only once. The sequences come from cultured CD4+ T cells from PBMCs, collected from a patient who received antiretroviral therapy. The source is an adult with HIV. The donor label of this sample is uncertain. This chain uses TRBV2 with TRBJ2-3; no definite D call. As DNA, the CDR3 is TGTGCCAGCACCGGTGATGTGGATACGCAGTATTTT. Its protein product is CASTGDVDTQYF.